This record concerns one T cell receptor (beta chain) sequence. The antigen is undetermined. This record comes from a study of response to subunit inactivated influenza vaccine. Broader study findings: The authors suggested that few new T cells are recruited per seasonal influenza vaccination.

Germline loops: CDR1 MNHEY, CDR2 SVGEGT. CDR3 length: 15 amino acids. V lost 6 bases to trimming and J lost 4 bases, with 19 bases between them. MiXCR was run by TCRdb on the RT-PCR reads, yielding one entry per CDR3 protein. This table has roughly 570,000 distinct CDR3 sequences, 10% to 15% appearing once. Sequenced here: PBMCs from blood, sampled about 6 weeks after vaccination. The receptor comes from a man aged 50-60 years who received an inactivated influenza vaccine. The chain recombines TRBV6-2 or TRBV6-3 with TRBJ2-7; D might be TRBD2 (7 bases). The CDR3 spells CASSTQGWDYYEQYF. The CDR3 DNA follows: TGTGCCAGCAGCACCCAGGGGTGGGACTATTACGAGCAGTACTTC.